These 17 T cell receptor beta chains came from one sample sequenced in a study of CD8 T cells in ankylosing spondylitis. TCRdb used MiXCR to reprocess the 5' RACE reads, holding one entry per CDR3 protein. This sample has about 52,000 distinct CDR3 sequences, with roughly 7.4% found just once. Source material: blood, either unsorted or a sorted T cell fraction (not recorded which). These receptors came from a female donor with ankylosing spondylitis or in good health (not recorded which).

This clonotype showed up many times. The chain uses TRBV5-1 and TRBJ1-1; the match to TRBD1 covers 8 bases. The CDR3 loop spans 13 amino acids. Trimming removed 2 bases from V and 5 bases from J; junction bases left unmatched: 2. The germline V gene encodes CDR1 SGHRS and CDR2 YFSETQ. The CDR3 DNA follows: TGCGCCAGCAGCTTACAGGGGGATACTGAAGCTTTCTTT. Translation gives CASSLQGDTEAFF.

This clonotype was detected many times. The rearrangement uses TRBV5-1 and TRBJ2-2; the match to TRBD1 covers 8 bases. J was trimmed by 1 base and V by 7 bases; bases with no gene match: 6. The CDR3 has 15 amino acids. CDR1 SGHRS and CDR2 YFSETQ come from the germline V gene. CDR3 in amino acids: CASSQGGLNTGELFF. CDR3 bases: TGCGCCAGCTCACAGGGGGGCCTGAACACCGGGGAGCTGTTTTTT.

This clonotype was observed at least ten times. The CDR3 DNA reads as TGCAGTGCTAGGAACCCGACAGGGGGCATGGGGCAGTACTTC. It specifies CSARNPTGGMGQYF. This chain uses TRBV20-1 with TRBJ2-7; TRBD1 aligns across 10 bases. This CDR3 comprises 14 residues. V lost 3 bases and J lost 9; bases outside the gene matches: 11. The germline V gene has CDR1 DFQATT and CDR2 SNEGSKA (reference sequence).

This clonotype occurred many times. The chain employs TRBV12-3 or TRBV12-4 and TRBJ2-3; possibly TRBD2 for D (6 bases). Between the trimmed V and J ends, which lost 7 bases and 2 bases, there was a span of 16 bases. There are 15 residues in the CDR3. The CDR3 spells CASNRWGTVTDTQYF. The CDR3 DNA sequence: TGTGCCAGCAACCGCTGGGGGACTGTCACAGATACGCAGTATTTT.

This clonotype has a count of ten or more. This chain uses TRBV10-3 with TRBJ1-3; the D gene is possibly TRBD1 (5 bases). The germline V gene has CDR1 ENHRY and CDR2 SYGVKD. V was cut by 7 bases and J by 4 bases, with 14 bases left in between. This CDR3 contains 14 residues. CDR3 protein: CAIMGQPLGNTIYF. CDR3 sequence (DNA): TGTGCCATCATGGGGCAGCCCCTGGGAAACACCATATATTTT.

This clonotype was picked up many times. The V gene is TRBV9, the J gene TRBJ2-7, with D possibly being TRBD2 (5 bases). The CDR3 consists of 15 residues. Trimming took off 0 bases at V and 4 bases at J, with 14 bases between the two ends. Germline CDR1 is SGDLS and CDR2 is YYNGEE. CDR3 nucleotide sequence: TGTGCCAGCAGCGTAGATCTCGGGGTAGGGTACGAGCAGTACTTC. Its translation is CASSVDLGVGYEQYF. The full variable domain, its missing parts supplied by reference TRBV9 and TRBJ2-7, is DSGVTQTPKHLITATGQRVTLRCSPRSGDLSVYWYQQSLDQGLQFLIQYYNGEERAKGNILERFSAQQFPDLHSELNLSSLELGDSALYFCASSVDLGVGYEQYFGPGTRLTVT.

This clonotype appeared many times. The chain combines TRBV3-1 with TRBJ2-2; the D is unclear. The length of the CDR3 is 12 residues. Germline V gene data show CDR1 as LGHDT and CDR2 as YNNKEL (reference sequence). V lost 8 bases and J lost 8, with 12 bases in between. As DNA, the CDR3 is TGTGCCAGCGGCCGCTTAACTGGGGAGCTGTTTTTT. Its protein product is CASGRLTGELFF. Full variable domain (remainder filled in from reference TRBV3-1 and TRBJ2-2): DTAVSQTPKYLVTQMGNDKSIKCEQNLGHDTMYWYKQDSKKFLKIMFSYNNKELIINETVPNRFSPKSPDKAHLNLHINSLELGDSAVYFCASGRLTGELFFGEGSRLTVL.

This clonotype was observed at least ten times. This rearrangement joins TRBV18 to TRBJ1-5, with a tentative D call TRBD1 (6 bases). CDR1 and CDR2 (germline): KGHSH, LQKENI. This CDR3 comprises 14 residues. With 2 bases removed from V and 6 bases from J, the gap between germline ends came to 11 bases. The CDR3 region is CASSPGDTSQPQHF. The CDR3 coding sequence is TGTGCCAGCTCACCAGGGGACACCAGTCAGCCCCAGCATTTT.

This clonotype was observed at least ten times. The chain recombines TRBV3-1 with TRBJ2-2, with TRBD2 matching 9 bases. The CDR3 sequence is 18 residues long. CDR1 is LGHDT, CDR2 YNNKEL, per germline (reference sequence). Trimming removed 4 bases from V and 0 bases from J; junction bases left unmatched: 9. This CDR3 reads CASSRFLSGGSNTGELFF. CDR3 coding DNA: TGTGCCAGCAGCCGCTTCCTTAGCGGGGGATCGAACACCGGGGAGCTGTTTTTT.

This clonotype has a count of ten or more. A much larger clone differs by one base, so this may be a read error. CDR3 sequence reads: CCAVPGTGRESPLHF. In DNA, the CDR3 is TGCTGTGCTGTACCCGGGACAGGTAGAGAGTCACCCCTCCACTTT. The genes are TRBV20-1 and TRBJ1-6, with 8 bases fitting TRBD1. The CDR3 runs 15 residues. Germline CDR1 reads DFQATT; CDR2 reads SNEGSKA (reference sequence).

This clonotype was observed many times. V usage is TRBV7-2 and J usage is TRBJ1-6; D ambiguous. Germline CDR1 is SGHTA and CDR2 is FQGNSA. The CDR3 sequence is 15 residues long. V lost 7 bases and J 3 bases, leaving 13 bases between the germline ends. The CDR3 DNA is TGTGCCAGCACCCCTCCTCTGATCTATAATTCACCCCTCCACTTT. Protein sequence: CASTPPLIYNSPLHF.

The J gene is TRBJ2-1, the V gene TRBV20-1; no clear D gene. The ends were cut back, 6 bases at V and 10 bases at J, with 16 bases in the middle. This CDR3 region has 12 residues. Germline V lookup: CDR1 DFQATT, CDR2 SNEGSKA (reference sequence). The chain's CDR3 is CSAPDQLSEQFF. The CDR3 DNA reads TGCAGTGCCCCCGACCAGCTTAGCGAGCAGTTCTTC.

This clonotype was found many times. V is TRBV4-3 and J is TRBJ2-3, with 9 bases matching TRBD2. V shed 0 bases and J 6 bases; nucleotides not matched to a gene: 7. The germline gives CDR1 LGHNA, CDR2 YSLEER. There are 16 residues in the CDR3. CDR3 sequence reads: CASSQDGPSGVDTQYF. DNA for the CDR3: TGCGCCAGCAGCCAAGACGGCCCTAGCGGGGTGGATACGCAGTATTTT.

This clonotype was observed at least ten times. CDR3 in amino acids: CASSSGGQTMGGYTF. In nucleotides, the CDR3 is TGCGCCAGCAGCTCCGGGGGCCAAACAATGGGAGGCTACACCTTC. This chain uses TRBV5-1 with TRBJ1-2; D may be TRBD1 (6 bases). The CDR3 extends over 15 amino acids. Germline V gene lookup returns CDR1 SGHRS and CDR2 YFSETQ. Trimming removed 3 bases from V and 8 bases from J, with 20 bases in between.

The table lists this clonotype with many counts. The gene calls are TRBV29-1 and TRBJ2-3; weak D call: TRBD2 (6 bases). The V gene's germline CDR1 is SQVTM and CDR2 ANQGSEA. The CDR3 sequence is 15 residues long. Trimming cost V 4 bases and J 4 bases, with 18 bases left between them. CDR3 region: CSVGGEDKGSDTQYF. The CDR3 bases are TGCAGCGTTGGGGGGGAAGACAAGGGATCAGATACGCAGTATTTT.

This clonotype was detected once. CDR3 loop: CASSLRGSQPQHF. Written as DNA, the CDR3 is TGCGCCAGCAGCTTGAGGGGTTCCCAGCCCCAGCATTTT. This chain connects TRBV5-1 to TRBJ1-5; D might be TRBD1 (5 bases). The germline V gene has CDR1 SGHRS and CDR2 YFSETQ. V was shortened by 1 base and J by 7 bases, with 9 bases between the two germline ends. The CDR3 loop spans 13 amino acids.

This clonotype was seen many times. The chain uses TRBV20-1 and TRBJ2-7; D ambiguous. CDR1 and CDR2 (germline): DFQATT, SNEGSKA (reference sequence). There are 14 residues in the CDR3. The ends were cut back, 0 bases at V and 2 bases at J, with 11 bases in the middle. The DNA of the CDR3 is TGCAGTGCTAGAGACTCTAGTGGTCCCTACGAGCAGTACTTC. It translates to CSARDSSGPYEQYF.